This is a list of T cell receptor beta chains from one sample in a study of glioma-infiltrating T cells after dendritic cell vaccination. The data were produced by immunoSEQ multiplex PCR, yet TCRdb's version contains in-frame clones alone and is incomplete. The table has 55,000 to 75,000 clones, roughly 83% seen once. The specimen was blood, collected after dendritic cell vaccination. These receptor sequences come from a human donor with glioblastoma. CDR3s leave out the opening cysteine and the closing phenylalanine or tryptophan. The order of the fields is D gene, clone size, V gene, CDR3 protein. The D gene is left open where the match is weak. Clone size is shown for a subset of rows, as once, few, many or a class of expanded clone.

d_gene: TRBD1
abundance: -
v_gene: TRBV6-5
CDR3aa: ASGPDREETQY

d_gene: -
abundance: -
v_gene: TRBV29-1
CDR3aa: SVEGPTYEQY

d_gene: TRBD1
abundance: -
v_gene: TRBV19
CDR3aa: ASSITGTGNYGYT

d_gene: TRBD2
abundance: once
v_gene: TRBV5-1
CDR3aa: ASSGGGNTGELF

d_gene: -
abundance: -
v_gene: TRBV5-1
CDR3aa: ASSFISGTRTDTQY

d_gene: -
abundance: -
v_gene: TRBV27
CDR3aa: ASSPSWGLEGEQY

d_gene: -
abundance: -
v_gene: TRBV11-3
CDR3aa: ASSLGDGAGYEQY

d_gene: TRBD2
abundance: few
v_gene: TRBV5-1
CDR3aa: ASSDGLAGTTYEQY

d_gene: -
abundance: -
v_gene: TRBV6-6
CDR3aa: ASSPPGEVGGYT

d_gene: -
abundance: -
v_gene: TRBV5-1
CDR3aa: ASSSPTQGETDTQY

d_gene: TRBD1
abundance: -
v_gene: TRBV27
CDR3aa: ASSLVVDRGYEQF

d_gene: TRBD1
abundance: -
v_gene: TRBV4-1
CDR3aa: ASSQDPGQGAYEQY

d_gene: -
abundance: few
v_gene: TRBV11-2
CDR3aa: ASSSGVRRTSGQF

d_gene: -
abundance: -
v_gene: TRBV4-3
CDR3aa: ASSQDYTGLMNTEAF

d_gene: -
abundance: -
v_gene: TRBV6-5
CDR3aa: ACHNGGRLGGYT

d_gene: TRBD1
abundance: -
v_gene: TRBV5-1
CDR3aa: ASSLDRGTSNQPQH

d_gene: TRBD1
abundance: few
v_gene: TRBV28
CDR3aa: ASSRQGLNQPQH

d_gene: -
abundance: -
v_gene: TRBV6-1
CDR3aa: ASSERSAYEQY

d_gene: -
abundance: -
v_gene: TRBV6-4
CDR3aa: ASSDRRQWVNTEAF

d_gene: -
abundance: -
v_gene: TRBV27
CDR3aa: ASGRREVEQETQY

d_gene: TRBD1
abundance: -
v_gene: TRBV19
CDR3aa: ASSIGTETASPLH

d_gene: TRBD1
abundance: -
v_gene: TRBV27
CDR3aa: ASSQQGFYYNEQF

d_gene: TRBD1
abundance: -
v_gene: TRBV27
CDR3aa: ASSPPGGTEQF

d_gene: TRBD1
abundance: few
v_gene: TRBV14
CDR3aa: ASSIRDRNSPLH

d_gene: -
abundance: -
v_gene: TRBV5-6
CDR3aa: ASRGGRYTGELF

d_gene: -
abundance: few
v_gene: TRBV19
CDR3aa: ASSISSGNGPQH

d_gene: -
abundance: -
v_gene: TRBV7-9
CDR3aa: ASSLDAESFEQY

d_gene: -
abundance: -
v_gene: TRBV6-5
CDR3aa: ASSYSAVGQPQH